The rows below give T cell receptor beta chains drawn from one sample of a study of vaccination effects on CD4 cells after COVID-19. Their antigens are not known. Clones were sequenced by immunoSEQ multiplex PCR, and TCRdb holds only the in-frame ones, with some missing. The sample has 50,000 or so clones, 65% to 90% seen once. The sample here was CD4+ T cells from PBMCs cultured with HCoV-229E spike peptides, taken before COVID-19 vaccination. These TCRs come from a human donor who received a COVID-19 vaccine. Each CDR3 is given with its conserved first and last residue. D genes are given only for firm matches. Where a row states a size, it is once, few, many or the class of an expanded clone; other rows omit it.

>TRBD1|TRBV27|-|TRBJ1-1
CASSLDRGQVPTEAFF
TGTGCCAGCAGTTTAGACAGGGGGCAGGTGCCCACTGAAGCTTTCTTT
>TRBD2|TRBV7-2|-|TRBJ2-3
CASSPRLAQGNTQYF
TGTGCCAGCAGCCCCCGACTAGCGCAGGGTAATACGCAGTATTTT
>TRBD1|TRBV19|-|TRBJ1-1
CASSILAGGTNENTEAFF
TGTGCCAGTAGTATTTTGGCAGGGGGCACTAACGAGAACACTGAAGCTTTCTTT
>-|TRBV2|-|TRBJ1-5
CASSENPDQPQHF
TGTGCCAGCAGTGAGAACCCCGATCAGCCCCAGCATTTT
>-|TRBV2|-|TRBJ2-1
CASNDNEQFF
TGTGCCAGCAACGACAATGAGCAGTTCTTC
>-|TRBV20-1|-|TRBJ1-2
CSASADNYGYTF
TGCAGTGCTAGTGCAGATAACTATGGCTACACCTTC
>-|TRBV9|-|TRBJ1-3
CASSAMEGSGNTIYF
TGTGCCAGCAGCGCCATGGAGGGATCTGGAAACACCATATATTTT
>-|TRBV7-9|-|TRBJ2-2
CASSPLGTGELFF
TGTGCCAGCAGTCCATTGGGCACCGGGGAGCTGTTTTTT
>TRBD1|TRBV11-2|-|TRBJ2-1
CASSLRRTGDYNEQFF
TGTGCCAGCAGCTTACGGCGGACAGGGGACTACAATGAGCAGTTCTTC
>-|TRBV28|-|TRBJ1-5
CASSVQDWVQPQHF
TGTGCCAGCAGTGTACAGGATTGGGTGCAGCCCCAGCATTTT
>-|TRBV18|-|TRBJ1-4
CASSRGLGGEKLFF
TGTGCCAGCTCAAGAGGACTGGGGGGTGAAAAACTGTTTTTT
>TRBD2|TRBV19|-|TRBJ2-3
CASSVSSSGGIRDTQYF
TGTGCCAGTAGTGTTTCCTCTAGCGGGGGGATTCGAGATACGCAGTATTTT
>TRBD1|TRBV19|few|TRBJ1-5
CASSIQTGVGQPQHF
TGTGCCAGTAGCATTCAGACAGGGGTAGGACAGCCCCAGCATTTT
>TRBD2|TRBV5-1|-|TRBJ2-1
CASSPGLAGYNEQFF
TGCGCCAGCAGCCCGGGACTAGCGGGGTACAATGAGCAGTTCTTC
>-|TRBV7-9|-|TRBJ2-5
CASSPAQGLQETQYF
TGTGCCAGCAGCCCTGCACAGGGCCTCCAAGAGACCCAGTACTTC
>-|TRBV18|-|TRBJ1-1
CASSPSRDREAFF
TGTGCCAGCTCACCATCGCGAGACAGGGAAGCTTTCTTT
>TRBD1|TRBV7-2|-|TRBJ2-5
CASSLGTGKIETQYF
TGTGCCAGCAGCTTAGGGACAGGGAAAATAGAGACCCAGTACTTC